These 13 T cell receptor beta chains were all obtained from the same sample, sequenced in a study of cytomegalovirus exposure and HLA in healthy donors. The PCR made use of 60 Vbeta and 13 Jbeta primers. Measured with immunoSEQ multiplex PCR; TCRdb has only the in-frame clones, and not every one. Of hundreds of thousands of clones in the sample, about 80% were seen once. Sequencing was done on a sample of PBMCs. These receptors all stem from a woman in her forties in good health and CMV-seronegative.

The rearrangement uses TRBV9 and TRBJ1-1; D unresolved. The CDR3 is 14 amino acids. The germline V and J ends were trimmed by 3 bases and 7 bases, with 16 bases remaining between them. Looked up from germline, CDR1 is SGDLS and CDR2 is YYNGEE. CDR3 sequence (DNA): TGTGCCAGCAGCGCCCGACTGTCTCGGGATGAAGCTTTCTTT. This translates into CASSARLSRDEAFF. The full variable domain, completed using reference TRBV9 and TRBJ1-1, is DSGVTQTPKHLITATGQRVTLRCSPRSGDLSVYWYQQSLDQGLQFLIQYYNGEERAKGNILERFSAQQFPDLHSELNLSSLELGDSALYFCASSARLSRDEAFFGQGTRLTVV.

There are a few counts of this clone. The chain has TRBV18 and TRBJ1-1; unclear D gene. The V end lost 0 bases, the J end lost 3 bases, and 5 bases lay between the germline ends. CDR1 and CDR2 (germline): KGHSH, LQKENI. The CDR3 totals 13 residues. Written as DNA, the CDR3 is TGTGCCAGCTCACCACCATCAGACACTGAAGCTTTCTTT. Translation gives CASSPPSDTEAFF.

The chain has TRBV6-5 and TRBJ1-1, with D hard to call. The CDR3 is made up of 13 amino acids. Germline V gene lookup returns CDR1 MNHEY and CDR2 SVGAGI. V was shortened by 2 bases and J by 5 bases, with 9 bases between the two germline ends. The CDR3 region has the DNA TGTGCCAGCAGTTACCCCCGGGGAACTGAAGCTTTCTTT. Translated, it gives CASSYPRGTEAFF.

The table lists this clone with a count of one. V and J are TRBV7-2 and TRBJ2-1; possibly TRBD2 for D (5 bases). V shed 8 bases and J shed 3 bases, with 14 bases lying between them. The CDR3 runs to 14 residues. Germline V gene lookup returns CDR1 SGHTA and CDR2 FQGNSA. The chain's CDR3 is CASLPSGGYNEQFF. In nucleotides, the CDR3 is TGTGCCAGCCTACCCTCCGGAGGCTACAATGAGCAGTTCTTC.

This CDR3 reads CASSPRQGTAYEQYF. The CDR3 DNA reads as TGTGCCAGCAGCCCGCGACAGGGGACGGCCTACGAGCAGTACTTC. The chain combines TRBV5-6 with TRBJ2-7; TRBD1 agrees at 8 bases. CDR1 SGHDT and CDR2 YYEEEE come from the germline V gene. The length of the CDR3 is 15 residues. Trimming removed 4 bases from V and 2 bases from J; junction bases left unmatched: 8.

This clone was seen once. This chain joins TRBV5-1 and TRBJ2-4; TRBD1 matches at 9 bases. CDR1 and CDR2 (germline): SGHRS, YFSETQ. V was pared by 4 bases and J by 11 bases, with 16 bases of the junction left unmatched. The CDR3 has 16 amino acids. The CDR3 loop is CASSGDPQGARELQYF. The CDR3, as DNA: TGCGCCAGCAGCGGGGACCCACAGGGGGCGCGGGAACTTCAGTACTTC. The entire variable domain, with the rest obtained from reference TRBV5-1 and TRBJ2-4, is as follows: KAGVTQTPRYLIKTRGQQVTLSCSPISGHRSVSWYQQTPGQGLQFLFEYFSETQRNKGNFPGRFSGRQFSNSRSEMNVSTLELGDSALYLCASSGDPQGARELQYFGAGTRLSVL.

The rearrangement joins TRBV7-2 to TRBJ1-2, with D possibly matching TRBD1 (5 bases). The CDR3 runs to 14 residues. From germline, CDR1 is SGHTA and CDR2 FQGNSA. With 7 bases removed from V and 4 bases from J, the gap between germline ends came to 16 bases. This chain's CDR3 is CASTLGRQLYGYTF. The CDR3 DNA follows: TGTGCCAGCACCCTAGGAAGACAGCTCTATGGCTACACCTTC.

The rearrangement joins TRBV25-1 to TRBJ2-3; 7 positions match TRBD1. Looked up from germline, CDR1 is MGHDK and CDR2 is SYGVNS. There are 14 residues in the CDR3. The V segment lost 1 base and the J segment 5 bases; nucleotides outside the gene matches: 3. CDR3: CASSEWTGQDTQYF. Written as DNA, the CDR3 is TGTGCCAGCAGTGAATGGACAGGCCAAGATACGCAGTATTTT.

The rearrangement links TRBV7-2 to TRBJ1-1; 8 bases fit TRBD1. CDR1 and CDR2 from the germline V gene are SGHTA and FQGNSA. CDR3 size: 13 residues. The trim removed 5 bases at V and 6 bases at J, leaving 5 bases unmatched. Here the CDR3 DNA reads TGTGCCAGCAGCGTGGACAGGGTCGCTGAAGCTTTCTTT. It codes for CASSVDRVAEAFF.

The chain uses TRBV6-5 and TRBJ2-2; D gene ambiguous. The V gene's germline CDR1 is MNHEY and CDR2 SVGAGI. V was pared by 6 bases and J by 2 bases, with 10 bases between. This CDR3 spans 14 amino acids. DNA of the CDR3: TGTGCCAGCAGCCCGCCGGTAAACACCGGGGAGCTGTTTTTT. Residues: CASSPPVNTGELFF.

For the CDR3, the DNA is TGCAGCGTTGGGAAGAGAGTCCCGGGACTCAGCGACGGTATCAAAGAGACCCAGTACTTC. Its protein is CSVGKRVPGLSDGIKETQYF. The genes are TRBV29-1 and TRBJ2-5, with a tentative D call TRBD2 (6 bases). There are 20 residues in the CDR3. CDR1 is SQVTM and CDR2 is ANQGSEA in the germline V gene. Trimming left V 4 bases short and J 3 bases short, with 33 bases between. The full variable domain, completed using reference TRBV29-1 and TRBJ2-5, is SAVISQKPSRDICQRGTSLTIQCQVDSQVTMMFWYRQQPGQSLTLIATANQGSEATYESGFVIDKFPISRPNLTFSTLTVSNMSPEDSSIYLCSVGKRVPGLSDGIKETQYFGPGTRLLVL.

This rearrangement joins TRBV11-2 to TRBJ2-1; TRBD2 agrees at 9 bases. The CDR3 contains 15 residues. CDR1 is SGHAT and CDR2 is FQNNGV in the germline V gene. Trimming removed 0 bases from V and 6 bases from J; junction bases left unmatched: 3. DNA of the CDR3: TGTGCCAGCAGCTTAGAAGGACTAGCGAGCAATGAGCAGTTCTTC. This sequence encodes CASSLEGLASNEQFF.

Only a few counts were recorded for this clone. V gene TRBV7-9 combines with J gene TRBJ1-6; D is possibly TRBD1 (6 bases). From germline, CDR1 is SEHNR and CDR2 FQNEAQ (reference sequence). The V end lost 4 bases, the J end lost 9 bases, and 13 bases lay between the germline ends. CDR3 length: 14 amino acids. CDR3 region: CASSSGGPGSPLHF. The CDR3 DNA reads TGTGCCAGCAGCTCTGGGGGCCCTGGTTCACCCCTCCACTTT. Together with reference TRBV7-9 and TRBJ1-6, the CDR3 gives the full variable domain: DTGVSQNPRHKITKRGQNVTFRCDPISEHNRLYWYRQTLGQGPEFLTYFQNEAQLEKSRLLSDRFSAERPKGSFSTLEIQRTEQGDSAMYLCASSSGGPGSPLHFGNGTRLTVT.